This T cell receptor (beta chain) was recorded in a study of long-term antiretroviral therapy in people with HIV. Version v3.0 of the immunoSEQ assay ran at survey level. Here immunoSEQ multiplex PCR was the method, and the copy in TCRdb shows in-frame clones only, minus some. The data show 25,000 to 35,000 clones, roughly 78% seen once. The ends were cut back, 5 bases at V and 3 bases at J, with 17 bases in the middle. Looked up from germline, CDR1 is MNHEY and CDR2 is SVGAGI. The CDR3 totals 15 residues. A minimum of one pre-ART and two post-ART PBMC samples existed for each donor. This rearrangement joins TRBV6-5 to TRBJ2-7; D is undetermined. The sample consisted of unsorted PBMCs, taken 0.3 years after starting antiretroviral therapy. The sequence was obtained from a man between 40 and 49 years old with HIV. DNA for the CDR3: TGTGCCAGCAGTAGTCCGGGTTGGTCCCTCTACGAGCAGTACTTC. Residues: CASSSPGWSLYEQYF.